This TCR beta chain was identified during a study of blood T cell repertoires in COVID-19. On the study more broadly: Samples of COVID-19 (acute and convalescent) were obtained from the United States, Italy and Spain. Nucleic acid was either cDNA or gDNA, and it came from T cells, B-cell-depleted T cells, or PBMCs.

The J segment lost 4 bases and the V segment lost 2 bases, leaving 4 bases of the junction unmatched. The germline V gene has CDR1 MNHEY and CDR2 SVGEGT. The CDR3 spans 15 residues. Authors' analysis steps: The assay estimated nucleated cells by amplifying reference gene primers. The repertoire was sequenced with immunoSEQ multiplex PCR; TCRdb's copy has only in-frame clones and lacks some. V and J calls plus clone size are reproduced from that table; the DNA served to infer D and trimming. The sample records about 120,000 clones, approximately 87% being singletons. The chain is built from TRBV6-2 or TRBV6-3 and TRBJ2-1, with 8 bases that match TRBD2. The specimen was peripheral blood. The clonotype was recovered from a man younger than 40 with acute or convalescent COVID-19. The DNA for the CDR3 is TGTGCCAGCAGTTACAAGGCTAGCGGGTACAATGAGCAGTTCTTC. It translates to CASSYKASGYNEQFF.